This TCR beta chain stems from a study of vaccination and CD4 T cells after COVID-19. Overall study context: Investigators stimulated cells with overlapping spike peptides drawn from SARS-CoV-2, HCoV-NL63, HCoV-OC43 and HCoV-229E.

Once obtained from cultured CD4+ T cells, the DNA was sequenced using the Oncomine TCR Beta short-read assay. In TCRdb, the PCR reads were re-called with MiXCR into one record per CDR3 protein. The data hold about 9,000 distinct CDR3 sequences, with about 19% observed a single time. Points from the study as a whole: A comparatively limited set of convalescent patients was examined, with no early post-infection timepoints.

Per the germline V gene, CDR1 is SGHTA and CDR2 is FQGNSA. The V end was cut by 5 bases, the J end by 4 bases, with 15 bases between. The CDR3 contains 15 residues. Specified treatment: approximately 9-day PBMC culture with coronavirus spike peptide pools or control peptides (ViraFEST assay). The authors swapped half the medium for fresh IL-2 medium on days 3 and 7. Notes on this clonotype: No antigen is known for it.

The sequence was collected from a human donor who had recovered from COVID-19. The sequencing used CD4+ T cells from blood, cultured in vitro, collected after SARS-CoV-2 vaccination. This chain joins TRBV7-2 and TRBJ2-1, with a weak D call TRBD2 (6 bases). This CDR3 is CASSQVRLGYNEQFF. The CDR3 region has the DNA TGTGCCAGCAGCCAAGTCCGACTAGGTTACAATGAGCAGTTCTTC.